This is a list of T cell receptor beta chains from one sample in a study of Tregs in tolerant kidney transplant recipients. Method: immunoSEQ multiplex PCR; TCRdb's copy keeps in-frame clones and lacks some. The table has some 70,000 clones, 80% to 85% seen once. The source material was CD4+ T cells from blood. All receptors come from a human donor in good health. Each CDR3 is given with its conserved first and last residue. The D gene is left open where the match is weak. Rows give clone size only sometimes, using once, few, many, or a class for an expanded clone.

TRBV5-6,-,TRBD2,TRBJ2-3,TGTGCCAGCAGACGACTAGCGGGCACAGATACGCAGTATTTT,CASRRLAGTDTQYF
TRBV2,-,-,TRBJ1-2,TGTGCCAGCAGTGAATCCTACTATGGCTACACCTTC,CASSESYYGYTF
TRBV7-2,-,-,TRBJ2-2,TGTGCCAGCAGCCCCCATGGTGCCTCGAACACCGGGGAGCTGTTTTTT,CASSPHGASNTGELFF
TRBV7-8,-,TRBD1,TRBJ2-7,TGTGCCAGCAGCCTTTCGTCCGGGACAGGAACCTACGAGCAGTACTTC,CASSLSSGTGTYEQYF
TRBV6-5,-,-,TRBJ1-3,TGTGCCAGCATCGCCTCTGGAAACACCATATATTTT,CASIASGNTIYF
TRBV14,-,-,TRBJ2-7,TGTGCCAGCAGCCAATGGCAGGGAGGCTACGAGCAGTACTTC,CASSQWQGGYEQYF
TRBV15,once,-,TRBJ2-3,TGTGCCACCAGCGGGGGACCTAATACAGATACGCAGTATTTT,CATSGGPNTDTQYF
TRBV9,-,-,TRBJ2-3,TGTGCCAGCAGCGTAGCCGGAGATACGCAGTATTTT,CASSVAGDTQYF
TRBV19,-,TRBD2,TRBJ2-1,TGTGCCAGTAGTATAGGAGGGGCGGGAGGGCCTAATGAGCAGTTCTTC,CASSIGGAGGPNEQFF
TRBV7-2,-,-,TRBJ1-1,TGTGCCAGCAGCTTAACGGCGATGAACACTGAAGCTTTCTTT,CASSLTAMNTEAFF
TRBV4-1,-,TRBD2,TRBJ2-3,TGCGCCAGCAGCCAGGATTGGAGGACTAGCGGGGCCCTCATGGATACGCAGTATTTT,CASSQDWRTSGALMDTQYF
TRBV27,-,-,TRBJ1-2,TGTGCCAGCAGTTTCCGAGCTAACTATGGCTACACCTTC,CASSFRANYGYTF
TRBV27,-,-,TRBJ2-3,TGTGCCAGCAGTTTATCCTACACAGATACGCAGTATTTT,CASSLSYTDTQYF
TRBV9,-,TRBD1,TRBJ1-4,TGTGCCAGCAGCGTTGCGGACAGGGGCAAGGAGGGGGCAACTAATGAAAAACTGTTTTTT,CASSVADRGKEGATNEKLFF
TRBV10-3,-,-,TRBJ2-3,TGTGCCATCAGTGATCCTAGGAGCACAGATACGCAGTATTTT,CAISDPRSTDTQYF
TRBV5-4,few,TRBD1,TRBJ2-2,TGTGCCAGCAGCGGGGACAGGGGGCCGGACACCGGGGAGCTGTTTTTT,CASSGDRGPDTGELFF
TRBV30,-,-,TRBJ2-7,TGTGCCTGGAGGGGGCGAGGCTACGAGCAGTACTTC,CAWRGRGYEQYF
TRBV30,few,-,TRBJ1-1,TGTGCCTGGAGTGACGGTCGCGCTGAAGCTTTCTTT,CAWSDGRAEAFF
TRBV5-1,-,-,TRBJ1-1,TGCGCCAGCAGGTCAACCATGAACACTGAAGCTTTCTTT,CASRSTMNTEAFF
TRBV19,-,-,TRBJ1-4,TGTGCCAGTAGCAAGACAGCTTATAATGAAAAACTGTTTTTT,CASSKTAYNEKLFF
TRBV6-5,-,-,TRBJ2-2,TGTGCCTGTAGGGAGACCGGGGAGCTGTTTTTT,CACRETGELFF
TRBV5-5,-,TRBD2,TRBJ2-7,TGTGCCAGCAGCTTGGGAGGACTAGCGGGAGTACACGAGCAGTACTTC,CASSLGGLAGVHEQYF
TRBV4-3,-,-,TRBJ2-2,TGCGCCAGCAGCCAGAGCTCCTCCAGGGGGGCGAACACCGGGGAGCTGTTTTTT,CASSQSSSRGANTGELFF
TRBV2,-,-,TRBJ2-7,TGTGCCAGCAGTGAGTTAGGGGACGAGCAGTACTTC,CASSELGDEQYF
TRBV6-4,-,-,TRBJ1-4,TGTGCCAGCAGTGACTCGATCCAATCGGGGGGCTCGGTTAATGAAAAACTGTTTTTT,CASSDSIQSGGSVNEKLFF
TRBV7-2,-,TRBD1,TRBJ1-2,TGTGCCAGCAGCCTATGGACAGGGGTCGGCTACACCTTC,CASSLWTGVGYTF
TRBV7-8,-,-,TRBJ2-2,TGTGCCAGCAGCCCTAGCCATGCAGCCCTTCACACCGGGGAGCTGTTTTTT,CASSPSHAALHTGELFF
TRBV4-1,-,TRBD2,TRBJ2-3,TGCGCCAGCAGCCGCACCCCTAGCGGGGGGGAAACAGATACGCAGTATTTT,CASSRTPSGGETDTQYF
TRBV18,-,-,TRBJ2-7,TGTGCCAGCTCATGGGACGGAGCCTACGAGCAGTACTTC,CASSWDGAYEQYF
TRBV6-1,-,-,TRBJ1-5,TGTGCCAGCAGTGCCCGGGAGACGGGGTTGAGGCAGCCCCAGCATTTT,CASSARETGLRQPQHF
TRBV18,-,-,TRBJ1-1,TGTGCCAGCTCACCGGGGGGGGCTAGTAACACTGAAGCTTTCTTT,CASSPGGASNTEAFF
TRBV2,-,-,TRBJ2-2,TGTGCCAGCAGTGAAACTGACACCGGGGAGCTGTTTTTT,CASSETDTGELFF
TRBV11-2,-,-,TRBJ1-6,TGTGCCAGCAGCGTCGAGAGGGGAAACAATTCACCCCTCCACTTT,CASSVERGNNSPLHF
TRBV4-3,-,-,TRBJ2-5,TGCGCCAGCAGCCAAGATAAGGGGGACGGCGAAGAGACCCAGTACTTC,CASSQDKGDGEETQYF
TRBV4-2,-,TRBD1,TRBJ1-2,TGTGCCAGCAGCCAACAGGGACAGGGCGGGTATGGCTACACCTTC,CASSQQGQGGYGYTF
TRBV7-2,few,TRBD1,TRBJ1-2,TGTGCCAGCAGCGCGGACAGGTTCTATGGCTACACCTTC,CASSADRFYGYTF